This T cell receptor (beta chain) comes out of a study of cytomegalovirus exposure and HLA in healthy donors. Background on the study: Some 90 million unique TCRs from HLA-typed donors were held in an early data release. Notes on the study in general: In a later analysis, DRB1 alleles had the most associated TCRs; HLA-C alleles the fewest. A later analysis linked a missense variant in DCLRE1C to the trimming of TCR beta V and J genes. Rare TCR sequences predominated, though certain public TCRs were found in many donors.

The germline CDR1 and CDR2 sequences are SQVTM and ANQGSEA. The CDR3 consists of 14 residues. Amplification used 60 Vbeta primers and 13 Jbeta primers. Using immunoSEQ multiplex PCR, the repertoire was profiled, and TCRdb retains in-frame clones only, with some absent. The repertoire has under 90,000 clones, over 80% of them found once; the top ten carry around 2.5%. Notes on this clone: Its antigen is unknown.

The sample comprised PBMCs. The rearrangement joins TRBV29-1 to TRBJ2-5, with TRBD1 matching over 11 bases. The better agreement between TRBJ2-7 and the DNA end casts doubt on the J call. This receptor was taken from a man younger than 35 in good health and CMV-seronegative. CDR3: CSVARDRGNYEQYF. The CDR3, as DNA: TGCAGCGTTGCCCGGGACAGGGGGAACTACGAGCAGTACTTC.